Listed here is a single T cell receptor (beta chain). Its antigen specificity is not known. One base away there is no much larger clone; base qualities are not given. The CDR3 regions of human TCRbeta chains were analyzed by immunosequencing. In the authors' own workflow: Repertoire TCRs were matched against a reference library of SARS-CoV-2-specific TCRs generated with the MIRA antigen-specificity platform. Breadth was defined as the fraction of unique TCRs that were SARS-CoV-2-associated. Depth was defined as the fraction of total T cells that were SARS-CoV-2-associated. Using the MIRA data, every spike-specific TCR was mapped to the spike region that the TCR reacted to and assigned to either a CD4 or a CD8 class. Log10-transformed breadth and depth values were compared by one-way ANOVA with Sidak's multiple comparisons tests. This immuneACCESS table, as held by TCRdb, lists in-frame sequences with V and J called but not all clones. Of the missing ones, under half trace to an unresolved V gene in checked studies; the others have no known cause. V and J calls and clone size are those listed in that table; D and trimming were worked out from the DNA. Present in this sample are 210,000 or so clones, roughly 94% of which were seen just once. The ten largest clones represent around 1.5% of the sample.

This entry is derived from a study of T cell responses to AZD1222 COVID-19 vaccine (dated by TCRdb to about 2021). About the full investigation: TCR sequencing was performed for 230 to 250 trial participants, of whom 200 to 220 were given two doses of AZD1222 and 26 were given two doses of MenACWY control vaccine. Trial participants were enrolled by age into 18-55, 56-69 and 70-plus year subgroups, with around 140, 26 and 57 TCR-sequenced participants respectively. Summary of the overall study and its limitations: Participants were mostly white British and included more females than males, and it was suggested by the authors that clonal diversity may have been underestimated. In the small 56-69-year group, the increase in depth fell short of significance, most likely because of low power. Only five to seven AZD1222 recipients were SARS-CoV-2 seropositive at baseline, limiting conclusions about previously exposed vaccinees. Reportedly, close to half of the unique spike-specific TCRs recognized epitopes lying outside the regions that are mutated in the B.1.351 and B.1.1.7 variants. Because no samples from the day 14 peak response were available, repertoires could be characterized only after the peak T cell response. After two AZD1222 doses, both the breadth and the depth of spike-specific TCRs were significantly higher than at day 0 and than in MenACWY recipients. CD4 TCRs associated with the vaccine covered the entire spike protein, and the dominant responses were in regions 160-218 and 743-854.

The sample's time point label is to be understood as: about 28 days (+/-7) after the second vaccine dose. The treatment or condition label on this specimen signifies: meningococcal conjugate vaccine given as trial control. Samples from vaccinated people were obtained from the UK trials COV001 and COV002, which included a single-blind randomized controlled phase 2/3 trial of AZD1222 (ChAdOx1 nCoV-19) in healthy adults. Trial participant PBMC samples were collected at day 0 and day 28 after the second dose for TCRbeta chain sequencing. The sequenced sample was peripheral blood, obtained 28 days after the second dose of the MenACWY control vaccine. This clonotype was sampled from an adult who received the MenACWY meningococcal vaccine as a control.

The base sequence is TGTGCCAGCAGTTTTTTGGGACAGGGCTACGAGCAGTACTTC. This sequence encodes CASSFLGQGYEQYF. The chain joins TRBV27 to TRBJ2-7; TRBD1 aligns with 9 central bases. Reading from cysteine to phenylalanine, the CDR3 counts 14 amino acids. Just CDR3 DNA is preserved here, 42 bases in frame from base 1. Trimming leaves V shorter by 3 bases and J shorter by 3 bases, with the junction holding 3 bases beyond the gene matches. Looking up the germline V gene (reference sequence) yields CDR1 MNHEY and CDR2 SMNVEV.